These 16 T cell receptor beta chains were sequenced from one sample in a study of blood T cell repertoires in COVID-19. Produced via immunoSEQ multiplex PCR; TCRdb's table is partial and in-frame only. The sample has more than 75,000 clones; about 84% are singletons. Sequenced sample: peripheral blood. These receptor sequences come from a woman in her 70s with acute or convalescent COVID-19.

This chain joins TRBV5-8 and TRBJ2-3, with D maybe TRBD2 (5 bases). CDR3 length: 16 amino acids. Germline V gene data show CDR1 as SGHTS and CDR2 as YDEGEE. The ends were cut back, 5 bases at V and 2 bases at J, with 18 bases in the middle. DNA of the CDR3: TGTGCCAGCAGAATCCTGAGGGCCTTTGCCACAGATACGCAGTATTTT. Amino acid sequence: CASRILRAFATDTQYF.

The J gene is TRBJ2-3, the V gene TRBV7-2; a possible D gene is TRBD2 (5 bases). There are 16 residues in the CDR3. Germline V gives CDR1 SGHTA, CDR2 FQGNSA. The V end was cut by 1 base, the J end by 2 bases, with 13 bases between. CDR3 region: CASSLDAGVHTDTQYF. The CDR3 DNA follows: TGTGCCAGCAGCTTAGATGCCGGGGTACACACAGATACGCAGTATTTT. The full variable domain, in which reference TRBV7-2 and TRBJ2-3 provide the parts outside the CDR3, is GAGVSQSPSNKVTEKGKDVELRCDPISGHTALYWYRQSLGQGLEFLIYFQGNSAPDKSGLPSDRFSAERTGGSVSTLTIQRTQQEDSAVYLCASSLDAGVHTDTQYFGPGTRLTVL.

The chain carries TRBV14 and TRBJ2-3; 9 nucleotides line up with TRBD1. CDR1 and CDR2 from the germline V gene are SGHDN and FVKESK. The V and J ends lost 4 bases and 6 bases, in that order; junction bases with no gene match: 5. This CDR3 region has 14 residues. The CDR3 coding sequence is TGTGCCAGCAGCCGGGACAGGGTGTCCGATACGCAGTATTTT. It codes for CASSRDRVSDTQYF.

DNA of the CDR3: TGTGCCAGCACCCTCGGAAGAGGTGCAACTAATGAAAAACTGTTTTTT. This sequence encodes CASTLGRGATNEKLFF. This chain uses TRBV3-1 (or the pseudogene TRBV3-2) with TRBJ1-4; D remains ambiguous. Trimming left V 7 bases short and J 0 bases short, with 15 bases between. Looked up from germline, CDR1 is LGHDT and CDR2 is YNNKEL (reference sequence). This CDR3 has 16 amino acids.

V gene TRBV11-2 combines with J gene TRBJ2-5, with TRBD2 matching over 7 bases. This CDR3 has 17 amino acids. V lost 0 bases, J lost 5 bases, and 12 bases stayed unmatched. Germline V gene lookup returns CDR1 SGHAT and CDR2 FQNNGV. CDR3 region: CASSLDLGTIVVETQYF. DNA for the CDR3: TGTGCCAGCAGCTTAGATCTAGGGACTATAGTTGTGGAGACCCAGTACTTC.

This chain connects TRBV5-6 to TRBJ2-2; D is possibly TRBD1 (7 bases). V dropped 9 bases and J dropped 4 bases, with 19 bases sitting between them. Germline CDR1 and CDR2: SGHDT and YYEEEE. CDR3 length: 15 residues. CDR3 in amino acids: CATHLEGAVTGELFF. The CDR3 region has the DNA TGTGCCACCCACCTGGAGGGGGCGGTCACCGGGGAGCTGTTTTTT.

The chain joins TRBV7-6 to TRBJ2-3, with TRBD2 identical over 8 bases. After removal of 2 bases from V and 6 bases from J, the junction contained 7 bases not matched to a gene. This CDR3 comprises 15 residues. The germline V gene encodes CDR1 SGHVS and CDR2 FNYEAQ. The CDR3 DNA reads TGTGCCAGCAGCTTAAACTACCCGGGGGGGGATACGCAGTATTTT. Protein sequence: CASSLNYPGGDTQYF.

This sequence joins TRBV5-1 and TRBJ1-1, with TRBD1 matching 8 bases. This CDR3 spans 15 amino acids. Per germline, CDR1 SGHRS and CDR2 YFSETQ. Germline trimming cut 0 bases from V and 1 base from J; bases unmatched to any gene: 2. CDR3 sequence: CASSLAGGPNTEAFF. CDR3 bases: TGCGCCAGCAGCTTGGCAGGGGGCCCGAACACTGAAGCTTTCTTT. The full variable domain, its missing parts supplied by reference TRBV5-1 and TRBJ1-1, is KAGVTQTPRYLIKTRGQQVTLSCSPISGHRSVSWYQQTPGQGLQFLFEYFSETQRNKGNFPGRFSGRQFSNSRSEMNVSTLELGDSALYLCASSLAGGPNTEAFFGQGTRLTVV.

The chain joins TRBV30 to TRBJ2-5, with 10 bases lining up with TRBD2. From germline, CDR1 is GTSNPN and CDR2 SVGIG (reference sequence). The CDR3 covers 15 residues. V shed 4 bases and J 2 bases; nucleotides not matched to a gene: 7. The CDR3 loop is CAWTSTSGMQETQYF. CDR3 sequence (DNA): TGTGCCTGGACCTCTACTAGCGGGATGCAAGAGACCCAGTACTTC.

The chain joins TRBV4-3 to TRBJ1-1; 8 bases are a match to TRBD1. Germline V lookup: CDR1 LGHNA, CDR2 YSLEER. V was clipped by 8 bases and J by 5 bases; unmatched bases: 13. This CDR3 has 15 residues. The CDR3 spells CASGRDRPSGTEAFF. The DNA for the CDR3 is TGCGCCAGCGGCCGGGACAGGCCCTCGGGGACTGAAGCTTTCTTT.

The CDR3 sequence is CASSLIDRGRETQYF. Written as DNA, the CDR3 is TGTGCCAGCAGCCTCATCGACAGGGGGCGGGAGACCCAGTACTTC. The chain recombines TRBV7-9 with TRBJ2-5; 10 nucleotides agree with TRBD1. V gave up 5 bases and J gave up 5 bases; unmatched junction bases: 8. CDR1 is SEHNR and CDR2 is FQNEAQ in the germline V gene (reference sequence). The CDR3 extends over 15 amino acids.

The chain combines TRBV29-1 with TRBJ2-1, with 9 bases aligning to TRBD2. Germline V lookup: CDR1 SQVTM, CDR2 ANQGSEA. The ends lost 7 bases at V and 0 bases at J; junction bases unmatched: 4. The CDR3 loop spans 14 amino acids. Written as DNA, the CDR3 is TGCAGCGGGTTTAGCGGGAGCTCCTACAATGAGCAGTTCTTC. It specifies CSGFSGSSYNEQFF.

The chain is built from TRBV29-1 and TRBJ1-1; 7 nucleotides agree with TRBD1. This CDR3 contains 12 residues. Germline CDR1 and CDR2: SQVTM and ANQGSEA. V was pared by 6 bases and J by 8 bases, with 9 bases of the junction left unmatched. The CDR3 coding sequence is TGCAGCGTGCGTCCAAACAGGGGAGAAGCTTTCTTT. It specifies CSVRPNRGEAFF. The whole variable domain, remainder taken from reference TRBV29-1 and TRBJ1-1, is SAVISQKPSRDICQRGTSLTIQCQVDSQVTMMFWYRQQPGQSLTLIATANQGSEATYESGFVIDKFPISRPNLTFSTLTVSNMSPEDSSIYLCSVRPNRGEAFFGQGTRLTVV.

In its sample, this clone was seen a few times. The chain joins TRBV9 to TRBJ2-1, with 8 bases aligning to TRBD2. Germline trimming cut 3 bases from V and 7 bases from J; bases unmatched to any gene: 12. CDR1 is SGDLS, CDR2 YYNGEE, per germline. The CDR3 contains 16 residues. CDR3 sequence: CASSGVSLAGLNEQFF. CDR3 nucleotides: TGTGCCAGCAGCGGAGTCTCCCTAGCGGGTCTGAATGAGCAGTTCTTC. Using reference TRBV9 and TRBJ2-1 for the parts outside the CDR3, the full variable domain is DSGVTQTPKHLITATGQRVTLRCSPRSGDLSVYWYQQSLDQGLQFLIQYYNGEERAKGNILERFSAQQFPDLHSELNLSSLELGDSALYFCASSGVSLAGLNEQFFGPGTRLTVL.

The rearrangement joins TRBV28 to TRBJ1-1; D not certain. CDR1 and CDR2 (germline): MDHEN, SYDVKM. V was trimmed by 0 bases and J by 1 base, leaving 6 bases between them. This CDR3 contains 14 residues. The DNA for the CDR3 is TGTGCCAGCAGTTTATGGAGGTCGAACACTGAAGCTTTCTTT. Protein: CASSLWRSNTEAFF.

The J gene is TRBJ1-2, the V gene TRBV20-1, with D unclear. The CDR3 runs to 11 residues. Trimming shortened V by 7 bases and J by 4 bases, and 10 bases separated the two germline ends. Germline V gene sequence: CDR1 DFQATT, CDR2 SNEGSKA (reference sequence). The CDR3 region is CSVADGYGYTF. The DNA of the CDR3 is TGCAGTGTGGCGGATGGCTATGGCTACACCTTC.